This entry concerns a single T cell receptor (beta chain). The data were taken from a study of blood T cell repertoires in COVID-19. At the level of the study: The United States, Italy and Spain provided the acute and convalescent COVID-19 samples.

Sequenced by immunoSEQ multiplex PCR; TCRdb stores in-frame clones only, minus some. The sample carries roughly 37,000 clones, over 65% recorded once. This CDR3 comprises 16 residues. Germline V lookup: CDR1 KGHDR, CDR2 SFDVKD. The J segment lost 5 bases and the V segment lost 11 bases, leaving 18 bases of the junction unmatched. Sequencing was performed on peripheral blood. V usage is TRBV24-1 and J usage is TRBJ2-7, with 9 positions matching TRBD2. This receptor was obtained from a man in his sixties with active COVID-19. Here the CDR3 reads CASHTRGVAGEDEQYF. As DNA, the CDR3 is TGTGCCAGCCATACCCGCGGGGTAGCGGGAGAGGACGAGCAGTACTTC.